At least ten counts were recorded for the clone carrying this T cell receptor beta chain. Its antigen is as yet unknown. This entry comes from a study of shared clonotypes between healthy human individuals. Study-wide findings and caveats: Shared clonotypes: about 5% naive CD4, roughly 4% naive CD8, roughly 2.4% memory CD4, approximately 0.4% memory CD8.

Terminally differentiated effector memory CD45RA+ cells were excluded from the naive CD8 cells, which were CD45RO-negative and positively selected for CCR7. V was pared by 5 bases and J by 1 base, with 19 bases between. Germline-derived CDR1 and CDR2 are KGHSH and LQKENI. The CDR3 spans 17 residues. Replicate PCRs from sorted subsets contained roughly 190 ng DNA, which is around 30,000 T cell genomes. The repertoire was sequenced with immunoSEQ multiplex PCR; TCRdb's copy has only in-frame clones and lacks some. The data hold some 740,000 clones, with almost 95% observed a single time. This receptor was taken from a man under 40 in good health. The sample consisted of naive CD8+ T cells sorted from blood. The rearrangement links TRBV18 to TRBJ2-3, with D tentatively TRBD2 (6 bases). This CDR3 reads CASSSPSGGRRTDTQYF. The CDR3 DNA sequence: TGTGCCAGCTCATCCCCCTCAGGAGGGCGCCGCACAGATACGCAGTATTTT.